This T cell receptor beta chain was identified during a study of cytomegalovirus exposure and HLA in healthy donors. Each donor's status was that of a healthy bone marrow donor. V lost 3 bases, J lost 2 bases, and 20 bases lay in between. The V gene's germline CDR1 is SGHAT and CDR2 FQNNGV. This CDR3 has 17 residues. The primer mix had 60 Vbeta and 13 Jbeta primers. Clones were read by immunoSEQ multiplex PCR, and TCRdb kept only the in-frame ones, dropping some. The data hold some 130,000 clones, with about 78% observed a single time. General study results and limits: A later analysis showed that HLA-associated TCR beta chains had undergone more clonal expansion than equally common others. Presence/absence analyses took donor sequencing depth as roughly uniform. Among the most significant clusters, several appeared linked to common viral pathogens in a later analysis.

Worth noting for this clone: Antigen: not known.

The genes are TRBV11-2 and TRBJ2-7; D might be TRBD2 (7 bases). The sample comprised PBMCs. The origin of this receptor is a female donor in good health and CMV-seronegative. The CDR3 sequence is CASSLGGAAALPYEQYF. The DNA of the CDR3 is TGTGCCAGCAGCTTGGGGGGGGCGGCAGCGCTCCCCTACGAGCAGTACTTC.